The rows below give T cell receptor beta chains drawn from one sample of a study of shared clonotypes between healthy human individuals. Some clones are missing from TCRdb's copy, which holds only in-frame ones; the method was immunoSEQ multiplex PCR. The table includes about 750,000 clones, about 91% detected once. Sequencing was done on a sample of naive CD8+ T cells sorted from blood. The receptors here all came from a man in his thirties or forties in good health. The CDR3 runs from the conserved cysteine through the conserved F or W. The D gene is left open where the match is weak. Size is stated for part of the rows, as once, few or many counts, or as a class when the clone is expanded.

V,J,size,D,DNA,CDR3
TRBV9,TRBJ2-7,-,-,TGTGCCAGCAGCCCCACTATGACACCATCCTACGAGCAGTACTTC,CASSPTMTPSYEQYF
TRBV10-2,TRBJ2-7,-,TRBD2,TGCGCCAGCAGTGTTTCTCCAGGGACTAGCGGGAGTTACGAGCAGTACTTC,CASSVSPGTSGSYEQYF
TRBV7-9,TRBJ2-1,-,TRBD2,TGTGCCAGCAGCTCCTCAAGCGGGAGGGCCGGGAATGAGCAGTTCTTC,CASSSSSGRAGNEQFF
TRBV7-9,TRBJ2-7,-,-,TGTGCCAGCAGCTTAGACCAGCCCTACGAGCAGTACTTC,CASSLDQPYEQYF
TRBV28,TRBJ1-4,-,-,TGTGCCAGCGAGACAGGTGGGGATGAAAAACTGTTTTTT,CASETGGDEKLFF
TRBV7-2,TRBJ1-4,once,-,TGTGCCAGCAGCTTATCAGGAGGGCCAACTAATGAAAAACTGTTTTTT,CASSLSGGPTNEKLFF
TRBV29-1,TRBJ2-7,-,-,TGCAGCGTTTTTCGGCCAGGGCAGGACTCCTACGAGCAGTACTTC,CSVFRPGQDSYEQYF
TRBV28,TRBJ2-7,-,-,TGTGCCAGTCCACCCGGGCACGAGCAGTACTTC,CASPPGHEQYF
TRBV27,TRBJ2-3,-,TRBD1,TGTGCCAGCAGTTTCCTAGACAGGGACCCATCCCGCACAGATACGCAGTATTTT,CASSFLDRDPSRTDTQYF
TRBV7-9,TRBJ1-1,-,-,TGTGCCAGCAGCTCCGTATGGGACACTGAAGCTTTCTTT,CASSSVWDTEAFF
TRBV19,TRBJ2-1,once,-,TGTGCCAGTAGTATAGATCTCGGACAGAGCTCCTACAATGAGCAGTTCTTC,CASSIDLGQSSYNEQFF